The 11 T cell receptor beta chains below were found in one sample sequenced in a study of blood T cell repertoires in COVID-19. This table comes from immunoSEQ multiplex PCR, and its TCRdb copy is limited to in-frame clones, with some not included. The sample contains 150,000 or so clones, 84% of which appear only once. The specimen was PBMCs or T cells enriched from blood (not recorded which). The source of these receptors is a woman aged 45-59 years who had recovered from COVID-19.

CDR3 in amino acids: CASSFRSAGGTGELFF. DNA of the CDR3: TGTGCCAGCAGCTTCAGATCCGCAGGGGGTACCGGGGAGCTGTTTTTT. The J gene is TRBJ2-2, the V gene TRBV7-2; 7 bases are shared with TRBD1. The CDR3 runs to 16 residues. CDR1 and CDR2 from the germline V gene are SGHTA and FQGNSA. V dropped 3 bases and J dropped 5; count of bases not matched to a gene: 9.

The rearrangement links TRBV29-1 to TRBJ2-5; no definite D call. CDR1 and CDR2 from the germline V gene are SQVTM and ANQGSEA. The CDR3 totals 13 residues. V was clipped by 7 bases and J by 4 bases, with 16 bases between them. The CDR3 region has the DNA TGCAGCGCCCGAGGTCGGGTAGGAGAGACCCAGTACTTC. It codes for CSARGRVGETQYF.

The rearrangement joins TRBV27 to TRBJ1-1; TRBD1 aligns across 11 bases. Trimming removed 8 bases from V and 7 bases from J; junction bases left unmatched: 9. This CDR3 region has 14 residues. The germline gives CDR1 MNHEY, CDR2 SMNVEV (reference sequence). The CDR3 DNA sequence: TGTGCCAGCGGAAGTACCGGGACAGGGGGTGAAGCTTTCTTT. It is translated as CASGSTGTGGEAFF.

The chain links TRBV7-9 to TRBJ2-7; D gene unclear. CDR1 and CDR2 (germline): SEHNR, FQNEAQ (reference sequence). The CDR3 runs 14 residues. V lost 1 base to trimming and J lost 0 bases, with 7 bases between them. The DNA of the CDR3 is TGTGCCAGCAGCTTAGAGCAGGTCTCCTACGAGCAGTACTTC. This codes for CASSLEQVSYEQYF.

The chain combines TRBV7-2 with TRBJ1-1; TRBD1 might be the D (6 bases). CDR1 and CDR2 from the germline V gene are SGHTA and FQGNSA. This CDR3 contains 15 residues. V lost 4 bases and J lost 0, with 12 bases in between. Here the CDR3 reads CASSSDRLMNTEAFF. The CDR3 nucleotides read TGTGCCAGCAGCTCAGACAGGTTGATGAACACTGAAGCTTTCTTT.

The chain recombines TRBV4-3 with TRBJ2-1, with D tentatively TRBD1 (6 bases). This CDR3 is 14 amino acids long. V was trimmed by 8 bases and J by 4 bases, leaving 15 bases between them. Germline CDR1 and CDR2: LGHNA and YSLEER. The CDR3 loop is CASGTGFGYNEQFF. As DNA, the CDR3 is TGCGCCAGCGGAACAGGGTTTGGATACAATGAGCAGTTCTTC.

The rearrangement links TRBV2 to TRBJ1-4, with TRBD1 as a possible D gene (6 bases). This CDR3 has 16 residues. Germline CDR1 is SNHLY and CDR2 is FYNNEI. V was shortened by 5 bases and J by 0 bases, with 13 bases between the two germline ends. This chain's CDR3 is CASSKDSGATNEKLFF. CDR3 DNA sequence: TGTGCCAGCAGTAAGGACAGCGGGGCAACTAATGAAAAACTGTTTTTT. The full variable domain, rest sourced from reference TRBV2 and TRBJ1-4, is EPEVTQTPSHQVTQMGQEVILRCVPISNHLYFYWYRQILGQKVEFLVSFYNNEISEKSEIFDDQFSVERPDGSNFTLKIRSTKLEDSAMYFCASSKDSGATNEKLFFGSGTQLSVL.

This clone was recorded only once. This rearrangement joins TRBV6-6 to TRBJ2-2; D gene unclear. This CDR3 spans 14 amino acids. Germline CDR1 reads MNHNY; CDR2 reads SVGAGI (reference sequence). Trimming cost V 2 bases and J 6 bases, with 10 bases left between them. CDR3 region: CASSYIRLAGELFF. CDR3 nucleotide sequence: TGTGCCAGCAGTTACATCAGGTTGGCCGGGGAGCTGTTTTTT.

The chain uses TRBV4-2 and TRBJ2-1; 7 bases align to TRBD2. The CDR3 contains 14 residues. The germline V gene has CDR1 LGHNA and CDR2 YNFKEQ. Losses at the gene ends were 3 bases for V and 6 bases for J; bases not matched to a gene: 5. This CDR3 is CASSQILASNEQFF. The CDR3 coding sequence is TGTGCCAGCAGCCAGATACTAGCGAGCAATGAGCAGTTCTTC.

In its sample, this clone was seen once. The chain couples TRBV15 to TRBJ1-3, with D possibly matching TRBD1 (5 bases). The germline gives CDR1 LNHNV, CDR2 YYDKDF (reference sequence). CDR3 length: 17 amino acids. Trimming cost V 2 bases and J 2 bases, with 16 bases left between them. CDR3 sequence (DNA): TGTGCCACCAGCAGATACAGACAGACAGTGACTGGAAACACCATATATTTT. This gives the protein CATSRYRQTVTGNTIYF.

The chain carries TRBV10-3 and TRBJ2-3; possible D gene TRBD2, 6 bases. This CDR3 comprises 13 residues. Looked up from germline, CDR1 is ENHRY and CDR2 is SYGVKD. V dropped 4 bases and J dropped 4 bases, with 9 bases sitting between them. The chain's CDR3 is CAISVQRADTQYF. Here the CDR3 DNA reads TGTGCCATCAGTGTCCAGCGGGCAGATACGCAGTATTTT.